The entry below gives a single TCR beta chain sequence along with its context. This clonotype was seen at least ten times. Its antigen is currently not known. Base qualities are not recorded, but no much larger clone differs from it by a single base. The sample belongs to a study of T cell repertoires in cytomegalovirus infection (dated by TCRdb to between 2018 and 2021). Regarding the research as a whole: The HLA type of each donor mattered for the analysis, because public TCR beta signatures pointed to carriage of CMV infection along with the matching HLA type.

TCRdb lists the instrument as Illumina HiSeq 1500. The public reads were run again by TCRdb, first through fastp at Q25 and then through MiXCR, and only productive beta chains were kept. Each CDR3 protein appears once, grouped with its most common genes and DNA. The table for this sample lists approximately 190,000 distinct CDR3 sequences; under 30% of them were counted only once. The ten largest clonotypes hold 30% to 35% of the sample. The germline ends are 12 bases apart after V is trimmed by 2 bases and J by 1 base. CDR1 and CDR2, per the germline V gene, are SGHVS and FQNEAQ. Reading from cysteine to phenylalanine, the CDR3 counts 16 amino acids. This entry keeps only the CDR3 DNA: 48 bases, framed from base 1. On the study overall, not on this receptor specifically: Cumulative frequency of public TCR beta family members discriminated carriers of CMV infection plus the relevant HLA type in this cohort and an independent roughly 330-donor cohort. The ex vivo response was dominated by HLA-C-restricted CMV-specific TCR beta clonotypes, and the single most frequent clonotype in two of eight donors was supplied by these HLA-C-restricted clonotypes.

This sequence originates from a human donor in good health (CMV status not recorded). Some clones in this sample may be carry-over from other donors' samples. Sequences were obtained from PBMCs. The V and J genes are TRBV7-8 and TRBJ1-5, with no reliable assignment of the D segment. The base sequence is TGTGCCAGCAGCTTATGGTCCCGGCCCAGCAATCAGCCCCAGCATTTT. Translated, it gives CASSLWSRPSNQPQHF.